The 27 T cell receptor beta chains below all came from one sample that was sequenced in a study of T cell responses to AZD1222 COVID-19 vaccine. Repertoires were generated with immunoSEQ multiplex PCR, while TCRdb's copy carries only in-frame clones and drops some. There are some 180,000 clones in the sample; around nine tenths occur only once, and roughly 4% lies in the top ten. The sample was peripheral blood, taken 28 days after the second dose of the MenACWY control vaccine. The receptors shown here come from an adult who received the MenACWY meningococcal vaccine as a control.

This CDR3 is CATSASGQGASGYTF. The CDR3 DNA reads as TGTGCCACCAGTGCATCCGGACAGGGGGCGAGTGGCTACACCTTC. V gene TRBV24-1 combines with J gene TRBJ1-2; 11 nucleotides match TRBD1. V lost 5 bases and J lost 7; bases outside the gene matches: 8. CDR1 KGHDR and CDR2 SFDVKD come from the germline V gene. This CDR3 comprises 15 residues.

The rearrangement uses TRBV30 and TRBJ2-3; 11 bases fit TRBD1. V was pared by 5 bases and J by 0 bases, with 1 base of the junction left unmatched. This CDR3 is built from 14 residues. Germline CDR1 reads GTSNPN; CDR2 reads SVGIG (reference sequence). CDR3 loop: CAWGTGGSTDTQYF. The CDR3 DNA sequence: TGTGCCTGGGGGACAGGGGGTAGCACAGATACGCAGTATTTT.

The rearrangement links TRBV9 to TRBJ1-1, with D uncertain. The CDR3 is made up of 14 amino acids. V was shortened by 2 bases and J by 3 bases, with 11 bases between the two germline ends. CDR1 is SGDLS and CDR2 is YYNGEE in the germline V gene. This CDR3 reads CASSVSYWDTEAFF. CDR3 in DNA: TGTGCCAGCAGCGTGTCTTACTGGGACACTGAAGCTTTCTTT. Full variable domain (outside the CDR3, taken from reference TRBV9 and TRBJ1-1): DSGVTQTPKHLITATGQRVTLRCSPRSGDLSVYWYQQSLDQGLQFLIQYYNGEERAKGNILERFSAQQFPDLHSELNLSSLELGDSALYFCASSVSYWDTEAFFGQGTRLTVV.

The CDR3 DNA sequence: TGTGCCAGTAGTATTCTGGCTAGCGGGAGTAATGAGCAGTTCTTC. Protein sequence: CASSILASGSNEQFF. The chain employs TRBV19 and TRBJ2-1; 10 nucleotides match TRBD2. Germline CDR1 and CDR2: LNHDA and SQIVND (reference sequence). The CDR3 length is 15 residues. Trimming removed 3 bases from V and 7 bases from J; junction bases left unmatched: 6.

V usage is TRBV28 and J usage is TRBJ1-3; weak D call: TRBD1 (6 bases). Germline values: CDR1 MDHEN, CDR2 SYDVKM. Trimming stripped 5 bases from V and 3 bases from J, with 11 bases between. CDR3 length: 14 amino acids. CDR3 in DNA: TGTGCCAGCAGTCGTACAGGGATTGGAAACACCATATATTTT. This sequence encodes CASSRTGIGNTIYF.

V is TRBV28 and J is TRBJ1-5, with D hard to call. This CDR3 has 21 residues. Per germline, CDR1 MDHEN and CDR2 SYDVKM. The V end was cut by 3 bases, the J end by 1 base, with 28 bases between. The CDR3 here is CASSFPRQNNKVISSNQPQHF. CDR3 DNA: TGTGCCAGCAGTTTTCCGCGCCAAAACAACAAAGTAATTTCAAGCAATCAGCCCCAGCATTTT.

V and J are TRBV6-1 and TRBJ2-7; 11 bases match TRBD2. Trimming took 3 bases from V and 6 from J; bases not matched to a gene: 7. This CDR3 contains 15 residues. Germline values: CDR1 MNHNS, CDR2 SASEGT. Written as DNA, the CDR3 is TGTGCCAGCAGTGAGTCGACTAGCGGGACCGGCGAGCAGTACTTC. Its translation: CASSESTSGTGEQYF.

The CDR3 reads CASSTRDRFWDEQFF. In nucleotides, the CDR3 is TGTGCCAGCAGCACCCGGGACAGATTTTGGGATGAGCAGTTCTTC. The chain recombines TRBV7-8 with TRBJ2-1; 7 bases fit TRBD1. With V trimmed by 5 bases and J by 8 bases, 12 bases remained unmatched. The CDR3 contains 15 residues. CDR1 and CDR2 from the germline V gene are SGHVS and FQNEAQ. Filled out from reference TRBV7-8 and TRBJ2-1, the complete variable domain reads GAGVSQSPRYKVAKRGQDVALRCDPISGHVSLFWYQQALGQGPEFLTYFQNEAQLDKSGLPSDRFFAERPEGSVSTLKIQRTQQEDSAVYLCASSTRDRFWDEQFFGPGTRLTVL.

The chain links TRBV27 to TRBJ2-2; 7 bases match TRBD2. The trim removed 6 bases at V and 5 bases at J, leaving 12 bases unmatched. Germline CDR1 and CDR2: MNHEY and SMNVEV (reference sequence). There are 16 residues in the CDR3. CDR3 in DNA: TGTGCCAGCAGACCTTTGGGAGGGAGTAATACCGGGGAGCTGTTTTTT. Protein: CASRPLGGSNTGELFF.

The rearrangement joins TRBV19 to TRBJ2-3; possibly TRBD2 for D (6 bases). The CDR3 is 15 residues long. The V and J ends lost 1 base and 2 bases respectively, with 10 bases between them. Looked up from germline, CDR1 is LNHDA and CDR2 is SQIVND (reference sequence). As DNA, the CDR3 is TGTGCCAGTAGTATAGCGCGGGGCCCCACAGATACGCAGTATTTT. This sequence encodes CASSIARGPTDTQYF.

This chain joins TRBV19 and TRBJ2-2; D gene ambiguous. CDR3 size: 13 residues. Trimming removed 1 base at V and 5 bases at J, with 5 bases between. The germline CDR1 and CDR2 sequences are LNHDA and SQIVND (reference sequence). CDR3 nucleotides: TGTGCCAGTAGTATAGGACGTACCGGGGAGCTGTTTTTT. Encoded protein: CASSIGRTGELFF.

CDR3 DNA sequence: TGTGCCACCAGCAGAGATAGCGAGCAGTACTTC. Its translation is CATSRDSEQYF. V gene TRBV15 combines with J gene TRBJ2-7; no firm D call. Germline V lookup: CDR1 LNHNV, CDR2 YYDKDF (reference sequence). CDR3 length: 11 residues. The V and J ends lost 0 bases and 6 bases respectively, with 3 bases between them.

The CDR3, as DNA: TGCGCCAGCAGCCCAACAGGGGGGATCGCCACTGAAGCTTTCTTT. Residues: CASSPTGGIATEAFF. The chain is built from TRBV5-1 and TRBJ1-1, with 8 bases matching TRBD1. CDR3 length: 15 residues. The V gene's germline CDR1 is SGHRS and CDR2 YFSETQ. Germline trimming cut 4 bases from V and 4 bases from J; bases unmatched to any gene: 9.

The rearrangement uses TRBV28 and TRBJ2-1, with D perhaps matching TRBD1 (6 bases). This CDR3 is 15 amino acids long. The germline gives CDR1 MDHEN, CDR2 SYDVKM. Trimming removed 2 bases at V and 8 bases at J, with 16 bases between. The CDR3 DNA reads TGTGCCAGCAGTTTAGGTTCAGGGGAGTCGGATGAGCAGTTCTTC. This codes for CASSLGSGESDEQFF.

The chain employs TRBV28 and TRBJ2-1; the D call may be TRBD1 or TRBD2 (5 bases each). The CDR3 totals 15 residues. V was shortened by 3 bases and J by 7 bases, with 16 bases between the two germline ends. Germline CDR1 and CDR2: MDHEN and SYDVKM. The CDR3 DNA reads as TGTGCCAGCAGTTTGGTTCGGGGCCTTGGTAATGAGCAGTTCTTC. Protein product: CASSLVRGLGNEQFF.

The V gene is TRBV5-1, the J gene TRBJ1-6; D may be TRBD1 (6 bases). The length of the CDR3 is 15 residues. CDR1 and CDR2 (germline): SGHRS, YFSETQ. Deletions cut 0 bases from V and 10 bases from J, with 14 bases between. The CDR3 coding sequence is TGCGCCAGCAGCTTGGCTGGTCAGGGGTACTCACCCCTCCACTTT. Its protein is CASSLAGQGYSPLHF. Complete variable domain (other parts from reference TRBV5-1 and TRBJ1-6): KAGVTQTPRYLIKTRGQQVTLSCSPISGHRSVSWYQQTPGQGLQFLFEYFSETQRNKGNFPGRFSGRQFSNSRSEMNVSTLELGDSALYLCASSLAGQGYSPLHFGNGTRLTVT.

Here the CDR3 reads CASSPPQGPRGYTF. The CDR3 region has the DNA TGTGCCAGCAGCCCGCCGCAGGGACCTCGAGGCTACACCTTC. The chain carries TRBV3-1 (or the pseudogene TRBV3-2) and TRBJ1-2; D may be TRBD1 (5 bases). Germline CDR1 and CDR2: LGHDT and YNNKEL (reference sequence). The V and J ends lost 4 bases and 8 bases respectively, with 17 bases between them. CDR3 size: 14 residues.

The CDR3: CASSNTGQAYEQYF. The DNA for the CDR3 is TGTGCCAGTAGTAACACCGGACAGGCCTACGAGCAGTACTTC. This chain uses TRBV19 with TRBJ2-7; 7 bases fit TRBD1. CDR3 length: 14 residues. J gave up 2 bases and V 4 bases, and 5 bases lay outside the gene matches. Germline CDR1 reads LNHDA; CDR2 reads SQIVND (reference sequence).

The chain carries TRBV14 and TRBJ2-1; the D call may be TRBD1 or TRBD2 (6 bases each). Germline V gene lookup returns CDR1 SGHDN and CDR2 FVKESK. The CDR3 extends over 14 amino acids. V lost 4 bases and J lost 6, with 13 bases in between. CDR3 amino acids: CASSLLGGGNEQFF. The DNA of the CDR3 is TGTGCCAGCAGCCTCCTCGGAGGGGGCAATGAGCAGTTCTTC.

The chain couples TRBV28 to TRBJ1-5; 7 bases match TRBD1. Germline lookup yields CDR1 MDHEN and CDR2 SYDVKM. The length of the CDR3 is 17 residues. The V segment lost 6 bases and the J segment 3 bases; nucleotides outside the gene matches: 14. As DNA, the CDR3 is TGTGCCAGCAGGGGGGAACGGACAGGTTCCTTCAATCAGCCCCAGCATTTT. Encoded protein: CASRGERTGSFNQPQHF.

This chain connects TRBV5-5 to TRBJ1-2; the D is unclear. Per the germline V gene, CDR1 is SGHKS and CDR2 is YYEKEE (reference sequence). CDR3 length: 15 residues. V was cut by 0 bases and J by 5 bases, with 14 bases left in between. DNA for the CDR3: TGTGCCAGCAGCTTGGGGCTTACACCTCGATATGGCTACACCTTC. Translated: CASSLGLTPRYGYTF.

V gene TRBV14 combines with J gene TRBJ2-7, with 9 bases fitting TRBD1. The germline V gene encodes CDR1 SGHDN and CDR2 FVKESK. Trimming at V came to 6 bases and at J to 6 bases, leaving 12 bases not matched to a gene. The CDR3 runs to 15 residues. The CDR3 nucleotides are TGTGCCAGCAGTCCCTACGGGACAGGGAGTGTCGAGCAGTACTTC. Its protein product is CASSPYGTGSVEQYF.

CDR3 residues: CASSLLRETQYF. The CDR3 DNA reads TGTGCCAGCAGTTTACTTCGAGAGACCCAGTACTTC. The chain is built from TRBV12-3 or TRBV12-4 and TRBJ2-5; no clear D. The V end lost 2 bases, the J end lost 4 bases, and 5 bases lay between the germline ends. The length of the CDR3 is 12 residues.

V usage is TRBV7-8 and J usage is TRBJ1-4; 8 bases align to TRBD1. Germline CDR1 and CDR2: SGHVS and FQNEAQ. The CDR3 covers 17 residues. V dropped 5 bases and J dropped 0; count of bases not matched to a gene: 8. CDR3 sequence reads: CASSVRDRPTTNEKLFF. The CDR3 DNA follows: TGTGCCAGCAGCGTTAGGGACAGGCCAACAACTAATGAAAAACTGTTTTTT.

This clone has only a few counts. The rearrangement joins TRBV20-1 to TRBJ2-7, with 7 positions matching TRBD2. J gave up 6 bases and V 3 bases, and 29 bases lay outside the gene matches. The CDR3 spans 20 residues. The germline V gene encodes CDR1 DFQATT and CDR2 SNEGSKA (reference sequence). CDR3 region: CSASNPLQGFWAGVSSEQYF. The CDR3 coding sequence is TGCAGTGCTAGTAATCCCTTGCAGGGCTTTTGGGCGGGAGTATCATCCGAGCAGTACTTC.

The V and J genes are TRBV6-5 and TRBJ2-2, with D unresolved. Germline V CDR1 and CDR2: MNHEY, SVGAGI. V shed 4 bases and J shed 2 bases, with 2 bases lying between them. There are 12 residues in the CDR3. The CDR3 DNA reads as TGTGCCAGCAGTTCCAACACCGGGGAGCTGTTTTTT. The encoded protein is CASSSNTGELFF.

In the case of this clone: Relative to the germline gene, one junction end is altered; a read error may explain this. V gene TRBV10-3 combines with J gene TRBJ1-2, with D perhaps TRBD1 (5 bases). Germline CDR1 reads ENHRY; CDR2 reads SYGVKD. This CDR3 is 13 amino acids long. CDR3 bases: TGTGCCATCAGAGGACGGGGGACGGAAGGAGTATCCTTC. This gives the protein CAIRGRGTEGVSF.